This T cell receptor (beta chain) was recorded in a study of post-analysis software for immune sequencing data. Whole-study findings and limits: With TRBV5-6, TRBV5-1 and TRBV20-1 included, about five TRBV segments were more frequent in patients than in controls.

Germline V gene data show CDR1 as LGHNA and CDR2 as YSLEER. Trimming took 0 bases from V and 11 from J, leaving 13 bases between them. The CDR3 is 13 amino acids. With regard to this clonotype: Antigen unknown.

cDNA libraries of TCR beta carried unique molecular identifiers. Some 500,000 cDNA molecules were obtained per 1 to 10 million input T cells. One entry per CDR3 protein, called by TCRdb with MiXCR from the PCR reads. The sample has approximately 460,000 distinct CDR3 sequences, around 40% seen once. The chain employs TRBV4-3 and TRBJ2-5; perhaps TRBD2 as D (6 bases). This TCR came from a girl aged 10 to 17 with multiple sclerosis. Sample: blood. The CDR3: CASSQDLAVEQYF. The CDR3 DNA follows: TGCGCCAGCAGCCAAGATTTAGCGGTGGAGCAGTACTTC.